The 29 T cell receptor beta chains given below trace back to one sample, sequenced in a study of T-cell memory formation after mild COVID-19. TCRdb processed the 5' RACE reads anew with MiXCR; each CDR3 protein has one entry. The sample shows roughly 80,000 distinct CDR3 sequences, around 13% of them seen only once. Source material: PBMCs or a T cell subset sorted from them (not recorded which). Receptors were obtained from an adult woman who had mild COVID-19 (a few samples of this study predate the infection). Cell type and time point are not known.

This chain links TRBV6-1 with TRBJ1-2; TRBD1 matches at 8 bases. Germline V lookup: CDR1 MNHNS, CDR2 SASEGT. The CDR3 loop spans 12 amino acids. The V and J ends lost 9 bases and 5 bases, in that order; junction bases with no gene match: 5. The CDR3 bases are TGTGCCAGTCAGGACAGGGCTTATGGCTACACCTTC. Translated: CASQDRAYGYTF.

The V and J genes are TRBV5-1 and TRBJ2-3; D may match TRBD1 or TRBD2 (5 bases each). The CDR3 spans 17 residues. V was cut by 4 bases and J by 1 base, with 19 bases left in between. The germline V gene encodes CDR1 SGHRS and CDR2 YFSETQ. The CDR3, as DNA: TGCGCCAGCAGCATCCGATCACTGGGGGACGGCACAGATACGCAGTATTTT. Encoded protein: CASSIRSLGDGTDTQYF.

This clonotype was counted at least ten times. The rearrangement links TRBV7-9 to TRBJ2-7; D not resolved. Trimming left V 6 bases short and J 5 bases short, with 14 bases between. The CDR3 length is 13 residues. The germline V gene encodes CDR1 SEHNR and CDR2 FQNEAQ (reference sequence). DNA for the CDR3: TGTGCCAGCAGAGGATCTAACTTTAACGAGCAGTACTTC. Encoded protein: CASRGSNFNEQYF.

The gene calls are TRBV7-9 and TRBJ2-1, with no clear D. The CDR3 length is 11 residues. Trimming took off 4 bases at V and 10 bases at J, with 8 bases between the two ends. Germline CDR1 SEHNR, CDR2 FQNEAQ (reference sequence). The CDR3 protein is CASSWHGEQFF. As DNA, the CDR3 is TGTGCCAGCAGCTGGCACGGGGAGCAGTTCTTC. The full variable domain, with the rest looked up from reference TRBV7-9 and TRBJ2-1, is DTGVSQNPRHKITKRGQNVTFRCDPISEHNRLYWYRQTLGQGPEFLTYFQNEAQLEKSRLLSDRFSAERPKGSFSTLEIQRTEQGDSAMYLCASSWHGEQFFGPGTRLTVL.

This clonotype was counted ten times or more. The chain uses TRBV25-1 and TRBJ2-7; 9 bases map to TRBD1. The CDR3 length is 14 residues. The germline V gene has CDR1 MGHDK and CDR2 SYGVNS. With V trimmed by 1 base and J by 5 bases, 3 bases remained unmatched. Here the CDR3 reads CASSELDRGNEQYF. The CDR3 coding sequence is TGTGCCAGCAGTGAATTGGACAGGGGAAACGAGCAGTACTTC.

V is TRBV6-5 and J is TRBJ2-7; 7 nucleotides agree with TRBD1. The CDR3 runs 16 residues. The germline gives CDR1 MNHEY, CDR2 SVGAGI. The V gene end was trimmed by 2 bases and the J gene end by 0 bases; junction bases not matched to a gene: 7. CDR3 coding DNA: TGTGCCAGCAGTTACCCTGACAGGGAATTCTCCTACGAGCAGTACTTC. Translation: CASSYPDREFSYEQYF.

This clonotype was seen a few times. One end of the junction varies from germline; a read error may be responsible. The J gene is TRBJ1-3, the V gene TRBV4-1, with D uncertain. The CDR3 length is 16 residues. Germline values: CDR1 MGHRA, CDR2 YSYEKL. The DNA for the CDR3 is TGCGCCAGCAGCCAAGAGGTAGCCCCGTCTGGTAACACCATATATTTT. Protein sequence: CASSQEVAPSGNTIYF.

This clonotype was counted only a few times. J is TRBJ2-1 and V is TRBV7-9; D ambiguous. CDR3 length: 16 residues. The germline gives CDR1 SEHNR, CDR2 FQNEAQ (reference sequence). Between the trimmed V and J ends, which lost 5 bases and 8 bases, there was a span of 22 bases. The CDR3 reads CASSPYVNAGYDEQFF. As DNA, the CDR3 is TGTGCCAGCAGCCCCTATGTCAACGCCGGGTACGATGAGCAGTTCTTC.

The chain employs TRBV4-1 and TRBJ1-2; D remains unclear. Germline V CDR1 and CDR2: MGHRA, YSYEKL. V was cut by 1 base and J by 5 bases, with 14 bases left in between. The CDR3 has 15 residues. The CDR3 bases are TGCGCCAGCAGCCAAGTTCGGCTTACCCTTTATGGCTACACCTTC. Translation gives CASSQVRLTLYGYTF.

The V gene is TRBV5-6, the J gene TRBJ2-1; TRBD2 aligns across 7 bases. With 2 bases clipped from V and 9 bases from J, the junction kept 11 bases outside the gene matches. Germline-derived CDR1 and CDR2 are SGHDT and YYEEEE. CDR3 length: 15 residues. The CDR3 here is CASSFIHTGGGEQFF. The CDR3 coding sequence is TGTGCCAGCAGCTTTATCCATACGGGAGGCGGTGAGCAGTTCTTC.

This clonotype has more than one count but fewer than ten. CDR3 bases: TGCAGTGCGCAGGGACTAGCGGGAGTTGTGCTGGGAGAGACCCAGTACTTC. Translated: CSAQGLAGVVLGETQYF. The rearrangement uses TRBV20-1 and TRBJ2-5; TRBD2 agrees at 14 bases. Germline V gene data show CDR1 as DFQATT and CDR2 as SNEGSKA (reference sequence). The CDR3 has 17 amino acids. V lost 6 bases to trimming and J lost 4 bases; unmatched junction nucleotides: 13.

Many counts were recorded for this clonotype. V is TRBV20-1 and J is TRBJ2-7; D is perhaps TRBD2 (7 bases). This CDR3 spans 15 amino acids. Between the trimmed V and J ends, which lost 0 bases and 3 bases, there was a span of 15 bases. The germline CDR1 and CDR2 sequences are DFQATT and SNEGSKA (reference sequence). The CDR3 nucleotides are TGCAGTGCTAGAGATTTCCAGGGGAGGGACTACGAGCAGTACTTC. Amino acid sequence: CSARDFQGRDYEQYF.

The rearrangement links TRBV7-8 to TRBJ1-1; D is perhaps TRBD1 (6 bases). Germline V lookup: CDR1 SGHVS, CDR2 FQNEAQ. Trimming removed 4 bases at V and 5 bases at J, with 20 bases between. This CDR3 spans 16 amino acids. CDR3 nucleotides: TGTGCCAGCAGCTCCTCTTGGGGGGCCAGGCGAACTGAAGCTTTCTTT. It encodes CASSSSWGARRTEAFF. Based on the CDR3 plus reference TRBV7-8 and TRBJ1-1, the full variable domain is GAGVSQSPRYKVAKRGQDVALRCDPISGHVSLFWYQQALGQGPEFLTYFQNEAQLDKSGLPSDRFFAERPEGSVSTLKIQRTQQEDSAVYLCASSSSWGARRTEAFFGQGTRLTVV.

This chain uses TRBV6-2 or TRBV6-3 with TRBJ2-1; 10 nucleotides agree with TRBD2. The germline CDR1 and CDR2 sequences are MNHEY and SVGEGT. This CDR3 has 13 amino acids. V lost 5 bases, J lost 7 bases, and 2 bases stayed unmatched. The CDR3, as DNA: TGTGCCAGCAGTCTAGCGGGAGTAAATGAGCAGTTCTTC. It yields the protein CASSLAGVNEQFF.

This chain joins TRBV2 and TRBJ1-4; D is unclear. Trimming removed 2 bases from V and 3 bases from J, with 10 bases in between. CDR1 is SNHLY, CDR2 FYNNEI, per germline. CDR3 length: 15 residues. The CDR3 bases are TGTGCCAGCAGTGAATTGAAGGGTGCTAATGAAAAACTGTTTTTT. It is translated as CASSELKGANEKLFF.

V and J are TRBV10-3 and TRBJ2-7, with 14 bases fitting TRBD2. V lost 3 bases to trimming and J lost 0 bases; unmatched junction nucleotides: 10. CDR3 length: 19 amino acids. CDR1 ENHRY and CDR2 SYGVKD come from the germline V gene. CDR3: CAISEKSGLAGVGSYEQYF. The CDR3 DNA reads TGTGCCATCAGTGAAAAATCGGGACTAGCGGGAGTAGGCTCCTACGAGCAGTACTTC.

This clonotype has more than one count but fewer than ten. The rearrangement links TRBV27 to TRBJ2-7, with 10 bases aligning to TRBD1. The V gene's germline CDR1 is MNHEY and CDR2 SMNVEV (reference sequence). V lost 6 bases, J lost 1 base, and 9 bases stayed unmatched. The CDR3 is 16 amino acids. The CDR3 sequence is CASSPTGTGASYEQYF. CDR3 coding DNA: TGTGCCAGCAGCCCAACGGGGACAGGGGCGTCCTACGAGCAGTACTTC.

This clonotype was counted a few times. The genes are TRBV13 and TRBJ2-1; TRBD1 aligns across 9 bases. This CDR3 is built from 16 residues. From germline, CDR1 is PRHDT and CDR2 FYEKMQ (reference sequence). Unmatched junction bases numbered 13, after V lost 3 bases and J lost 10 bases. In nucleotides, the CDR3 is TGTGCCAGCAGCTTTAAACAGGGACAGGGAGGACTGGAGCAGTTCTTC. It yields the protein CASSFKQGQGGLEQFF.

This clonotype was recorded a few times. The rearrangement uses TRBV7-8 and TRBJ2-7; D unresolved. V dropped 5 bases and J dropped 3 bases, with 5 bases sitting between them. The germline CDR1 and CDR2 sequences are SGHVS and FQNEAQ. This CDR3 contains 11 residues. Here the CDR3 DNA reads TGTGCCAGCAGCCCTCGCTACGAGCAGTACTTC. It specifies CASSPRYEQYF. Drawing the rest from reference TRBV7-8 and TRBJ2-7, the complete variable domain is GAGVSQSPRYKVAKRGQDVALRCDPISGHVSLFWYQQALGQGPEFLTYFQNEAQLDKSGLPSDRFFAERPEGSVSTLKIQRTQQEDSAVYLCASSPRYEQYFGPGTRLTVT.

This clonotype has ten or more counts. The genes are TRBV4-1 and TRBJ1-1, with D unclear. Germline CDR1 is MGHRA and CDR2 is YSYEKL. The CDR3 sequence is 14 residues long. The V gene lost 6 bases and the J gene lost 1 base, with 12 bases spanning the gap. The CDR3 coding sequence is TGCGCCAGCAGAACCCTCCCGGGGAACACTGAAGCTTTCTTT. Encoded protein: CASRTLPGNTEAFF.

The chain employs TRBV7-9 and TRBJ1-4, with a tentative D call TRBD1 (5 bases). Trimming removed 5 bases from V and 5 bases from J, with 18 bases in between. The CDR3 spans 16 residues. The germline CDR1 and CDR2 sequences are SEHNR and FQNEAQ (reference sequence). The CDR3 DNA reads TGTGCCAGCAGCCTCCTCCTCGGGACGGAAAATGAAAAACTGTTTTTT. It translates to CASSLLLGTENEKLFF.

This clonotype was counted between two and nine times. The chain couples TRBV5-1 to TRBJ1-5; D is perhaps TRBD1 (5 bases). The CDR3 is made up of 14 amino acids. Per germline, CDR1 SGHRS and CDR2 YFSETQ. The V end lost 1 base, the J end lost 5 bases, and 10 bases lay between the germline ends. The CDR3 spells CASSLTGTDQPQHF. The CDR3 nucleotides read TGCGCCAGCAGCTTGACAGGAACTGATCAGCCCCAGCATTTT.

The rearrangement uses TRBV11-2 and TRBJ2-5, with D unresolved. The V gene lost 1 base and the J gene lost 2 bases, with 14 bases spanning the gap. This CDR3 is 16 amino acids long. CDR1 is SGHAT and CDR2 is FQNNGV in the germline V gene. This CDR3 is CASSLGRRAEQETQYF. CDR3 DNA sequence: TGTGCCAGCAGCTTAGGCCGCCGGGCAGAACAAGAGACCCAGTACTTC.

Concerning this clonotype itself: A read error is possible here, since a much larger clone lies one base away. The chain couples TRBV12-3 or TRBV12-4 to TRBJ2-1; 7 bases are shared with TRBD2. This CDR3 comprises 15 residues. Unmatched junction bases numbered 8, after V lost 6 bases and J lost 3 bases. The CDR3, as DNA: TGTGCCAGCAGGCCTACTAGCGTGAGCTACAATGAGCAGTTCTTC. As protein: CASRPTSVSYNEQFF.

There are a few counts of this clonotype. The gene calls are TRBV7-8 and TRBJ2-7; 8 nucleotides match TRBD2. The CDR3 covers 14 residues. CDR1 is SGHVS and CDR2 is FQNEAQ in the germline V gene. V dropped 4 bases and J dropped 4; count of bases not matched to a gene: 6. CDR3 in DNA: TGTGCCAGCAGCTACCCGGGACTAGTTTACGAGCAGTACTTC. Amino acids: CASSYPGLVYEQYF.

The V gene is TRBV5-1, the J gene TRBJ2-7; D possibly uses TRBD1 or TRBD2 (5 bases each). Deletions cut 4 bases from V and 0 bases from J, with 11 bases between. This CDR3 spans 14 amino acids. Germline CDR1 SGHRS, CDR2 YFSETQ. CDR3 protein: CASSVGDDSYEQYF. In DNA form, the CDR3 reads TGCGCCAGCAGCGTAGGGGACGACTCCTACGAGCAGTACTTC.

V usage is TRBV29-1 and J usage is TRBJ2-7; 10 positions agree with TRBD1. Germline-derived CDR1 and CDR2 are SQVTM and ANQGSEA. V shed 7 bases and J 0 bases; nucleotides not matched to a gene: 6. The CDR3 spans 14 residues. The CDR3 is CSANGQGDSYEQYF. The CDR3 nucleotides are TGCAGCGCTAACGGACAGGGGGACTCCTACGAGCAGTACTTC.

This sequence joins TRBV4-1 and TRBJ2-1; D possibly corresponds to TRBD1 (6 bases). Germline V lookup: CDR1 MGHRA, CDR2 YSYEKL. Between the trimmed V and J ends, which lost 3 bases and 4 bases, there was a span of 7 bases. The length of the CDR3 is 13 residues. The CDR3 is CASSQTGYNEQFF. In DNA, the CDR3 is TGCGCCAGCAGCCAGACAGGTTACAATGAGCAGTTCTTC.

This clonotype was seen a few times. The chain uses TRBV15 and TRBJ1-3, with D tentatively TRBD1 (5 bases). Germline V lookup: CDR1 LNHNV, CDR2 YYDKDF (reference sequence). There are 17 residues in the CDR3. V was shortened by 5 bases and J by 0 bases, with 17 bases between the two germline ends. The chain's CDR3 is CATSPHPRAFSGNTIYF. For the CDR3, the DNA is TGTGCCACCAGCCCTCATCCCAGGGCCTTCTCTGGAAACACCATATATTTT.